Listed below are T cell receptor beta chains from one sample, sequenced in a study of CD8+CD57+ T cells in acquired aplastic anemia. A single record per CDR3 protein comes from TCRdb applying MiXCR to the reads. The sample lists 200,000 to 250,000 distinct CDR3 sequences; 55% to 65% were seen once. What was sequenced was sorted CD4+, CD8+, or CD8+CD57+ T cells (not recorded which) from PBMCs. Source of these receptors: a human donor with aplastic anemia. The CDR3 runs from the conserved cysteine through the conserved F or W. The D gene is left open where the match is weak.

D: NA
V: TRBV19
J: TRBJ1-5
CDR3: CASSISGQNQPQHF

D: NA
V: TRBV15
J: TRBJ2-5
CDR3: CATSRESTWETQYF

D: NA
V: TRBV29-1
J: TRBJ1-2
CDR3: CSVAQGNYGYTF

D: TRBD2
V: TRBV7-3
J: TRBJ2-3
CDR3: CASSYSGGAGDTQYF

D: NA
V: TRBV12-3/TRBV12-4
J: TRBJ1-2
CDR3: CASSGWGTNTF

D: NA
V: TRBV9
J: TRBJ2-3
CDR3: CASKRGRSTDTQYF

D: NA
V: TRBV5-6
J: TRBJ2-7
CDR3: CASSFQGSSYEQYF

D: NA
V: TRBV20-1
J: TRBJ1-1
CDR3: CSAAGLMGEAFF

D: NA
V: TRBV6-1
J: TRBJ1-6
CDR3: CASSEVTDNSPLHF

D: TRBD2
V: TRBV5-1
J: TRBJ2-7
CDR3: CASRQGLAGFTYEQYF

D: NA
V: TRBV9
J: NA
CDR3: CASSVGGPRETQYF

D: NA
V: TRBV7-2
J: TRBJ2-3
CDR3: CASSPRGGTQDTQYF

D: NA
V: TRBV7-2
J: TRBJ1-6
CDR3: CASSLGEGRAPLHF

D: NA
V: TRBV10-2
J: TRBJ1-2
CDR3: CASSELGGSYTF

D: TRBD1
V: TRBV29-1
J: TRBJ2-7
CDR3: CSVGGQGARQYF

D: TRBD1
V: TRBV10-1
J: TRBJ1-6
CDR3: CASTMTGANSPLHF

D: NA
V: TRBV2
J: TRBJ2-3
CDR3: CASSEGTSSTDTQYF

D: NA
V: TRBV20-1
J: TRBJ2-2
CDR3: CSTEGAREHRGAVF

D: NA
V: TRBV2
J: TRBJ1-2
CDR3: CASRDFDTDYGYTF

D: TRBD1
V: TRBV7-9
J: NA
CDR3: CASQDRGQETQYF

D: TRBD1
V: TRBV19
J: TRBJ2-7
CDR3: CASSAGTGGWREQYF

D: TRBD2
V: TRBV7-3
J: TRBJ2-5
CDR3: CASSLTAGGQETQYF

D: NA
V: TRBV20-1
J: TRBJ2-2
CDR3: CSARGDSGELFF

D: NA
V: TRBV5-1
J: TRBJ2-3
CDR3: CASSQIGDTQYF

D: NA
V: TRBV20-1
J: TRBJ2-7
CDR3: CSASLNYEQYF

D: NA
V: TRBV7-9
J: TRBJ2-7
CDR3: CASSLISGLYEQYF

D: TRBD1
V: TRBV7-9
J: TRBJ1-4
CDR3: CASSRDRGEKLFF

D: NA
V: TRBV15
J: TRBJ2-2
CDR3: CATRLGGTDTGELFF

D: NA
V: TRBV4-1
J: TRBJ2-7
CDR3: CASSQDIAVPLFSYEQYF

D: TRBD2
V: TRBV9
J: TRBJ2-7
CDR3: CASSPEGSGGSYEQYF

D: NA
V: TRBV15
J: TRBJ2-3
CDR3: CATSRAGGEDTQYF

D: TRBD1
V: TRBV7-9
J: TRBJ2-7
CDR3: CASTTSKGTGEPYEQYF

D: TRBD2
V: TRBV7-9
J: TRBJ2-3
CDR3: CASSFGSGSGTQYF

D: TRBD2
V: TRBV13
J: TRBJ2-3
CDR3: CASSFFGGAKDTQYF

D: TRBD2
V: TRBV10-3
J: TRBJ2-3
CDR3: CAIGPAGDPDTQYF

D: NA
V: TRBV2
J: TRBJ1-2
CDR3: CASMVLRGDGYTF

D: TRBD1
V: TRBV25-1
J: TRBJ2-7
CDR3: CASSSLFRDSQHEQYF

D: NA
V: TRBV7-2
J: TRBJ1-2
CDR3: CASSLAVTRANYGYTF

D: NA
V: TRBV7-8
J: TRBJ2-3
CDR3: CASSQSADTQYF

D: NA
V: TRBV24-1
J: TRBJ2-7
CDR3: CATSEARQPYEQYF

D: NA
V: TRBV10-1
J: TRBJ2-7
CDR3: CASSDLTSQGEQYF

D: NA
V: TRBV10-3
J: TRBJ1-1
CDR3: CAISQPGTEAFF

D: NA
V: TRBV7-3
J: TRBJ2-1
CDR3: CASSLANAEQFF

D: TRBD2
V: TRBV15
J: TRBJ2-2
CDR3: CATSGDSGRATGELFF

D: NA
V: TRBV7-6
J: TRBJ2-7
CDR3: CASSLSGPETYEQYF

D: NA
V: TRBV7-9
J: TRBJ2-1
CDR3: CASSSSLSRRGYNEQFF

D: NA
V: TRBV20-1
J: TRBJ2-3
CDR3: CSARAWGRGSRSTDTQYF

D: TRBD2
V: TRBV9
J: TRBJ2-5
CDR3: CASSVVSGGARETQYF

D: NA
V: TRBV7-2
J: TRBJ1-2
CDR3: CASSLGVSAYGYTF

D: TRBD2
V: TRBV2
J: TRBJ2-5
CDR3: CASGTSGAQETQYF

D: NA
V: TRBV7-9
J: TRBJ1-1
CDR3: CASSRSDSRNSGANVLTFF

D: NA
V: TRBV7-2
J: TRBJ2-5
CDR3: CASSLGWEETQYF

D: NA
V: TRBV7-6
J: TRBJ2-5
CDR3: CASSLLRGDETQYF

D: TRBD2
V: TRBV7-9
J: TRBJ2-1
CDR3: CASSTGLAANEQFF

D: TRBD2
V: TRBV2
J: TRBJ2-3
CDR3: CASSDPAGEDTQYF

D: NA
V: TRBV9
J: TRBJ1-6
CDR3: CASSVGDAAPLHF

D: NA
V: TRBV20-1
J: TRBJ1-1
CDR3: CSATPIMNTEAFF

D: TRBD1
V: TRBV19
J: TRBJ1-2
CDR3: CASSRQGKEYGYTF